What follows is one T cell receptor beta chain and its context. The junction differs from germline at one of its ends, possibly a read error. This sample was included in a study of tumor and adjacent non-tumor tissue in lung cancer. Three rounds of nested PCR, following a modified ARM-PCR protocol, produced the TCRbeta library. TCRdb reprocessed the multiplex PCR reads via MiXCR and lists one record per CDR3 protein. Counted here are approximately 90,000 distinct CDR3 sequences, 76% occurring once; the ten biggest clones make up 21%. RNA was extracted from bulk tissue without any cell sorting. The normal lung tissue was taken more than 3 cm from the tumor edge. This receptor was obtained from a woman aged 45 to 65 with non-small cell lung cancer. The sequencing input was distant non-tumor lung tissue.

CDR3 loop: CASSLGGRGTQYF. The DNA for the CDR3 is TGTGCCAGCAGTTTAGGGGGCAGGGGGACCCAATACTTC. The rearrangement joins TRBV12-3 or TRBV12-4 to TRBJ2-5; 7 nucleotides match TRBD1. This CDR3 spans 13 amino acids.